This T cell receptor (beta chain) was profiled in a study of blood T cells in healthy people across ages. With a J-beta primer mix and a sample-barcoded 5' primer, a second PCR ran about 7 to 11 cycles. Via MiXCR, TCRdb re-called the 5' RACE reads, giving one row per CDR3 protein. The data hold 1.2 million to 1.5 million distinct CDR3 sequences, with around 42% observed a single time. This CDR3 region has 15 residues. Trimming took 10 bases from V and 13 from J, leaving 29 bases between them. The germline V gene encodes CDR1 MDHEN and CDR2 SYDVKM. The chain carries TRBV28 and TRBJ2-1; D is possibly TRBD2 (6 bases). The receptor was derived from a woman younger than 35 in good health. The sequenced sample was blood. CDR3 region: CATSQRALAVETQFF. The CDR3 region has the DNA TGTGCCACCTCCCAGCGGGCTCTGGCGGTAGAGACCCAGTTCTTC. Full variable domain (remainder filled in from reference TRBV28 and TRBJ2-1): DVKVTQSSRYLVKRTGEKVFLECVQDMDHENMFWYRQDPGLGLRLIYFSYDVKMKEKGDIPEGYSVSREKKERFSLILESASTNQTSMYLCATSQRALAVETQFFGPGTRLTVL.